Listed below are T cell receptor beta chains from one sample, sequenced in a study of blood T cell repertoires in COVID-19. Here immunoSEQ multiplex PCR was the method, and the copy in TCRdb shows in-frame clones only, minus some. The sample consists of a few hundred thousand clones, approximately 90% of them appearing once. The material sequenced was PBMCs or T cells enriched from blood (not recorded which). Receptors originate from a woman in her thirties or forties who had recovered from COVID-19. Both conserved end residues are part of each CDR3. D genes are given only for firm matches. Only part of the rows carry a size: once, few, many, or a class if the clone is expanded.

TRBJ1-1 | - | TRBV7-9 | - | TGTGCCAGCAGCTCCATGAACACTGAAGCTTTCTTT | CASSSMNTEAFF
TRBJ1-1 | once | TRBV29-1 | - | TGCAGCGCCATGGGGGGAGAAGCTTTCTTT | CSAMGGEAFF
TRBJ2-5 | - | TRBV25-1 | - | TGTGCCAGCAGTCCTCAAGAGACCCAGTACTTC | CASSPQETQYF
TRBJ2-3 | once | TRBV12-3/TRBV12-4 | - | TGTGCCAGCAGGACAGGCGGCACAGATACGCAGTATTTT | CASRTGGTDTQYF
TRBJ1-2 | - | TRBV20-1 | - | TGCAGTGGTCTGGGCTACACCTTC | CSGLGYTF
TRBJ2-5 | - | TRBV9 | - | TGTGCCAGCAGCGTAGGGGCAGGTCAAGAGACCCAGTACTTC | CASSVGAGQETQYF
TRBJ2-3 | - | TRBV5-1 | - | TGCGCCAGCAGCTTGGCGGGCGGGATTAGCACAGATACGCAGTATTTT | CASSLAGGISTDTQYF
TRBJ1-4 | - | TRBV19 | - | TGTGCCAGTAGTATATCGAGGGCCCGGGAAAAACTGTTTTTT | CASSISRAREKLFF
TRBJ1-5 | - | TRBV6-5 | - | TGTGCCAGCACCTACAGGGTTGGCAATCAGCCCCAGCATTTT | CASTYRVGNQPQHF
TRBJ2-7 | - | TRBV27 | - | TGTGCCAGCAGTTTACAGGCCGGGGTTCCCAACGAGCAGTACTTC | CASSLQAGVPNEQYF
TRBJ1-1 | - | TRBV7-9 | TRBD1 | TGTGCCAGCAGCATAGGACAGGGAGACACTGAAGCTTTCTTT | CASSIGQGDTEAFF
TRBJ1-6 | - | TRBV5-1 | - | TGCGCCAGCAGCTTCGGGGGTCCGAGCTCCTATAATTCACCCCTCCACTTT | CASSFGGPSSYNSPLHF
TRBJ2-7 | - | TRBV6-1 | - | TGTGCCAGCAGTGATCGAGGGTATCAGGGGACGGAGTACGAGCAGTACTTC | CASSDRGYQGTEYEQYF
TRBJ2-7 | - | TRBV10-3 | - | TGTGCCATCAGTGAGTCACTAGCTGCTACGTCCGAGCAGTACTTC | CAISESLAATSEQYF
TRBJ2-7 | few | TRBV21-1 | - | TGTGCCAGCACCCCTCGTGGTAGCGGGCCTAAAGGCGACGAGCAGTACTTC | CASTPRGSGPKGDEQYF
TRBJ1-1 | few | TRBV25-1 | - | TGTGCCAGCACCGGGGTGAAAGCTTTCTTT | CASTGVKAFF
TRBJ2-3 | - | TRBV9 | TRBD2 | TGTGCCAGCAGCTCCCGACTCCTAGCGGGAGGGCAGAGTTTT | CASSSRLLAGGQSF
TRBJ2-7 | - | TRBV4-3 | - | TGCGCCAGCAGCCGTGTGGCAGGGCAGGGGCCTTTTAGCGAGCAGTACTTC | CASSRVAGQGPFSEQYF
TRBJ2-3 | once | TRBV25-1 | TRBD1 | TGTGCCAGCAGTGACCGTGGACAGGGCACAGATACGCAGTATTTT | CASSDRGQGTDTQYF
TRBJ2-5 | once | TRBV4-3 | - | TGCGCCAGCAGCCGAGGAGATCGCAGGGGTGGAGAAGAGACCCAGTACTTC | CASSRGDRRGGEETQYF
TRBJ2-3 | - | TRBV4-3 | - | TGCGCCAGCAGCCAAGCTCCCCACCATGGCAGCACAGATACGCAGTATTTT | CASSQAPHHGSTDTQYF
TRBJ2-1 | - | TRBV7-8 | TRBD2 | TGTGCCAGCAGCTTAGGCAGCGGGGATGAGCAGTTCTTC | CASSLGSGDEQFF
TRBJ2-3 | - | TRBV9 | TRBD2 | TGTGCCAGCACTTTGGGCGGGAGGGACACAGATACGCAGTATTTT | CASTLGGRDTDTQYF
TRBJ2-7 | - | TRBV29-1 | - | TGCAGCGTTGAAGTGGCAGGGAGGTCCTACGAGCAGTACTTC | CSVEVAGRSYEQYF